These T cell receptor beta chains were read from a single sample in a study of T-cell memory formation after mild COVID-19. MiXCR was run by TCRdb on the 5' RACE reads, yielding one entry per CDR3 protein. The sample has about 400,000 distinct CDR3 sequences, under 20% seen once; the top ten hold roughly a fifth. Sequences were obtained from PBMCs or a T cell subset sorted from them (not recorded which). These receptors were obtained from a man aged 18 to 29 who had mild COVID-19 (a few samples of this study predate the infection). Cell type and time point are not known. CDR3s include the opening cysteine and the closing phenylalanine or tryptophan.

j_gene,v_gene,CDR3aa
TRBJ1-2,TRBV20-1,CSANPSGTGEVRGYTF
TRBJ2-1,TRBV5-5,CASSLFLVADYNEQFF
TRBJ2-4,TRBV15,CATSRGVSGEQNIQYF
TRBJ1-5,TRBV4-3,CASSQVVGLNQPQHF
TRBJ1-6,TRBV6-2/TRBV6-3,CASSPHRDTYRGSHLHF
TRBJ2-1,TRBV5-1,CASSLRTSGVYNEQFF
TRBJ1-2,TRBV14,CASSQDQRRWPYGYTF
TRBJ2-2,TRBV4-3,CASSQDRPARTGELFF
TRBJ2-1,TRBV20-1,CSACTHPSGGAIEQFF
TRBJ1-3,TRBV7-2,CASSLVRGAGNTIYF
TRBJ2-1,TRBV7-3,CASSLMGGGEQFF
TRBJ2-3,TRBV5-8,CASSEPEDRITDTQYF
TRBJ2-1,TRBV7-9,CASSLARQHNEQFF
TRBJ1-1,TRBV7-7,CASSLLPLKPDTPNTEAFF
TRBJ2-1,TRBV7-9,CASRKANSSYNEQFF
TRBJ2-1,TRBV28,CASTKVYNEQFF